Following are 21 T cell receptor beta chains from one sample sequenced in a study of neurological immune-mediated disorders. TCRdb independently ran MiXCR on the 5' RACE reads; one entry per CDR3 protein. In the table there are 25,000 to 35,000 distinct CDR3 sequences, around 10% of which are singletons. Input material: PBMCs. The receptors stem from a woman in her fifties or sixties in good health.

There are many counts of this clonotype. CDR3 sequence: CASSTRTGNTGELFF. The CDR3 DNA sequence: TGTGCCAGCAGCACACGGACAGGGAACACCGGGGAGCTGTTTTTT. V gene TRBV7-8 combines with J gene TRBJ2-2; 7 bases map to TRBD1. Germline V CDR1 and CDR2: SGHVS, FQNEAQ. There are 15 residues in the CDR3. With 5 bases clipped from V and 1 base from J, the junction kept 4 bases outside the gene matches.

This clonotype was picked up many times. The V gene is TRBV5-1, the J gene TRBJ2-1, with D perhaps TRBD2 (5 bases). V shed 5 bases and J shed 9 bases, with 9 bases lying between them. The CDR3 loop spans 11 amino acids. Germline V gene data show CDR1 as SGHRS and CDR2 as YFSETQ. In DNA form, the CDR3 reads TGCGCCAGCAGTTCTGAGGGTGAGCAGTTCTTC. This sequence encodes CASSSEGEQFF.

Ten or more counts support this clonotype. J is TRBJ1-6 and V is TRBV20-1; possible D gene TRBD1, 5 bases. The CDR3 is 13 amino acids. Between the trimmed V and J ends, which lost 5 bases and 4 bases, there was a span of 9 bases. The germline CDR1 and CDR2 sequences are DFQATT and SNEGSKA (reference sequence). The CDR3 loop reads CSARRDYNSPLHF. CDR3 sequence (DNA): TGCAGTGCTCGCAGGGATTATAATTCACCCCTCCACTTT.

This clonotype was seen many times. V gene TRBV20-1 combines with J gene TRBJ2-5; TRBD1 is a possible D gene (7 bases). This CDR3 has 13 amino acids. CDR1 and CDR2 from the germline V gene are DFQATT and SNEGSKA (reference sequence). The CDR3 reads CSGTLGQQETQYF. Here the CDR3 DNA reads TGCTCAGGGACTCTGGGACAGCAAGAGACCCAGTACTTC.

The rearrangement links TRBV4-2 to TRBJ2-7; D unresolved. This CDR3 contains 13 residues. CDR1 LGHNA and CDR2 YNFKEQ come from the germline V gene. The V gene lost 0 bases and the J gene lost 4 bases, with 7 bases spanning the gap. As DNA, the CDR3 is TGTGCCAGCAGCCAAGATCACGCATACGAGCAGTACTTC. Translating gives CASSQDHAYEQYF.

In this sample, this clonotype turned up many times. J is TRBJ1-5 and V is TRBV10-3; D gene unclear. The CDR3 totals 19 residues. Germline V lookup: CDR1 ENHRY, CDR2 SYGVKD. V lost 0 bases and J 2 bases, leaving 20 bases between the germline ends. This chain's CDR3 is CAISESMDPIARGNQPQHF. DNA of the CDR3: TGTGCCATCAGTGAGTCCATGGACCCGATTGCCCGTGGCAATCAGCCCCAGCATTTT.

At least ten counts were recorded for this clonotype. The chain links TRBV20-1 to TRBJ2-1; TRBD2 matches 7 bases. After removal of 3 bases from V and 5 bases from J, the junction contained 4 bases not matched to a gene. This CDR3 is built from 13 residues. Germline V gene lookup returns CDR1 DFQATT and CDR2 SNEGSKA (reference sequence). CDR3 sequence reads: CSARSSGNNEQFF. The DNA for the CDR3 is TGCAGTGCTAGGTCTAGCGGCAACAATGAGCAGTTCTTC.

This clonotype was picked up many times. V and J are TRBV5-1 and TRBJ1-1, with D hard to call. Looked up from germline, CDR1 is SGHRS and CDR2 is YFSETQ. The CDR3 has 14 amino acids. V was cut by 2 bases and J by 1 base, with 9 bases left in between. For the CDR3, the DNA is TGCGCCAGCAGCTTCCTTGCGGGGAACACTGAAGCTTTCTTT. It specifies CASSFLAGNTEAFF.

In its sample, this clonotype was seen many times. The V gene is TRBV18, the J gene TRBJ2-7, with D perhaps TRBD2 (6 bases). Trimming cost V 2 bases and J 3 bases, with 11 bases left between them. The length of the CDR3 is 14 residues. Germline V gene lookup returns CDR1 KGHSH and CDR2 LQKENI. This chain's CDR3 is CASSPGGSDYEQYF. The CDR3 nucleotides read TGTGCCAGCTCACCAGGGGGGAGCGACTACGAGCAGTACTTC.

The table lists this clonotype with many counts. The chain uses TRBV7-2 and TRBJ2-5; 16 bases are shared with TRBD2. The CDR3 has 17 amino acids. Germline lookup yields CDR1 SGHTA and CDR2 FQGNSA. V lost 7 bases to trimming and J lost 5 bases; unmatched junction nucleotides: 10. The CDR3 sequence is CASIPPGTSGGAETQYF. CDR3 DNA sequence: TGTGCCAGCATTCCCCCCGGGACTAGCGGGGGGGCGGAGACCCAGTACTTC. The full variable domain, rest sourced from reference TRBV7-2 and TRBJ2-5, is GAGVSQSPSNKVTEKGKDVELRCDPISGHTALYWYRQSLGQGLEFLIYFQGNSAPDKSGLPSDRFSAERTGGSVSTLTIQRTQQEDSAVYLCASIPPGTSGGAETQYFGPGTRLLVL.

This clonotype was recorded many times. The chain has TRBV5-1 and TRBJ1-5, with 12 positions matching TRBD1. The CDR3 contains 16 residues. V shed 4 bases and J 1 base; nucleotides not matched to a gene: 3. CDR1 SGHRS and CDR2 YFSETQ come from the germline V gene. CDR3 DNA: TGCGCCAGCAGCCCGGGGACAGGGGGCAGCAATCAGCCCCAGCATTTT. The encoded protein is CASSPGTGGSNQPQHF. Drawing the rest from reference TRBV5-1 and TRBJ1-5, the complete variable domain is KAGVTQTPRYLIKTRGQQVTLSCSPISGHRSVSWYQQTPGQGLQFLFEYFSETQRNKGNFPGRFSGRQFSNSRSEMNVSTLELGDSALYLCASSPGTGGSNQPQHFGDGTRLSIL.

This clonotype showed up many times. The rearrangement links TRBV7-2 to TRBJ2-3; tentatively, D is TRBD2 (6 bases). Per germline, CDR1 SGHTA and CDR2 FQGNSA. The CDR3 length is 14 residues. Trimming took 8 bases from V and 1 from J, leaving 13 bases between them. DNA of the CDR3: TGTGCCAGCGGGTTCTGGGGGGGCACAGATACGCAGTATTTT. Translating gives CASGFWGGTDTQYF.

This clonotype was detected ten times or more. V usage is TRBV27 and J usage is TRBJ1-6; D gene uncertain. The length of the CDR3 is 15 residues. Germline CDR1 MNHEY, CDR2 SMNVEV (reference sequence). V lost 0 bases, J lost 1 base, and 4 bases lay in between. The CDR3 coding sequence is TGTGCCAGCAGTTTATCATCATCCTATAATTCACCCCTCCACTTT. Translated, it gives CASSLSSSYNSPLHF.

The sample holds many counts of this clonotype. J is TRBJ2-2 and V is TRBV2, with D possibly being TRBD2 (6 bases). Germline values: CDR1 SNHLY, CDR2 FYNNEI. V was cut by 6 bases and J by 8 bases, with 19 bases left in between. The CDR3 length is 15 residues. In nucleotides, the CDR3 is TGTGCCAGCAGCCTCGGGACTTCCGGAACGGGGGAGCTGTTTTTT. This translates into CASSLGTSGTGELFF.

This clonotype was observed at least ten times. This sequence joins TRBV5-1 and TRBJ1-6; a weak D match, TRBD1 (5 bases). Germline values: CDR1 SGHRS, CDR2 YFSETQ. Trimming shortened V by 1 base and J by 8 bases, and 13 bases separated the two germline ends. The length of the CDR3 is 15 residues. The CDR3 reads CASSLLWGIDSPLHF. The CDR3, as DNA: TGCGCCAGCAGCTTGTTGTGGGGCATCGATTCACCCCTCCACTTT.

This clonotype was observed many times. V and J are TRBV7-2 and TRBJ2-5; 15 positions agree with TRBD2. V lost 7 bases, J lost 4 bases, and 16 bases stayed unmatched. The CDR3 runs to 19 residues. Germline V gives CDR1 SGHTA, CDR2 FQGNSA. In nucleotides, the CDR3 is TGTGCCAGCATCTCCGGACTAGCGGGAGGGCCGGAGGGGCGAGAGACCCAGTACTTC. Translated, it gives CASISGLAGGPEGRETQYF.

This clonotype has a count of ten or more. This chain links TRBV5-1 with TRBJ2-1; a weak D match, TRBD1 (5 bases). With 1 base removed from V and 1 base from J, the gap between germline ends came to 9 bases. Germline loops: CDR1 SGHRS, CDR2 YFSETQ. The CDR3 is made up of 15 amino acids. CDR3 in DNA: TGCGCCAGCAGCTTGCGGCAGGGTTCCTACAATGAGCAGTTCTTC. Its translation is CASSLRQGSYNEQFF.

There are many counts of this clonotype. The chain employs TRBV10-3 and TRBJ2-5; 8 nucleotides agree with TRBD2. Germline values: CDR1 ENHRY, CDR2 SYGVKD. This CDR3 region has 15 residues. Germline trimming cut 4 bases from V and 5 bases from J; bases unmatched to any gene: 9. This CDR3 reads CAISAGLGGFETQYF. The CDR3 bases are TGTGCCATCAGTGCGGGACTAGGGGGGTTCGAGACCCAGTACTTC.

This clonotype was picked up many times. The genes are TRBV20-1 and TRBJ2-7; a possible D gene is TRBD2 (6 bases). V lost 5 bases and J 4 bases, leaving 15 bases between the germline ends. Germline lookup yields CDR1 DFQATT and CDR2 SNEGSKA (reference sequence). The CDR3 is 13 amino acids. The CDR3 sequence is CSAARTTRYEQYF. The CDR3 DNA reads as TGCAGTGCTGCCCGGACTACACGTTACGAGCAGTACTTC.

This clonotype was observed many times. This rearrangement joins TRBV20-1 to TRBJ2-7; D uncertain. The V and J ends lost 1 base and 0 bases respectively, with 10 bases between them. The CDR3 has 14 residues. Per germline, CDR1 DFQATT and CDR2 SNEGSKA (reference sequence). The CDR3 nucleotides are TGCAGTGCTAGAGGTACCTCCAACTCCTACGAGCAGTACTTC. This sequence encodes CSARGTSNSYEQYF.

Ten or more counts support this clonotype. The chain employs TRBV6-6 and TRBJ2-7, with TRBD1 matching over 7 bases. The CDR3 has 13 amino acids. Per germline, CDR1 MNHNY and CDR2 SVGAGI (reference sequence). V dropped 8 bases and J dropped 7; count of bases not matched to a gene: 11. In nucleotides, the CDR3 is TGTGCCAGCGCCCTGACAGGGCTCGGGGAGCAGTACTTC. It yields the protein CASALTGLGEQYF.